Below, 23 T cell receptor beta chains from the same sample are listed, as sequenced in a study of cytomegalovirus exposure and HLA in healthy donors. The study ran its PCR with 60 Vbeta and 13 Jbeta primers. Data came from immunoSEQ multiplex PCR; TCRdb stores just in-frame clones and leaves some out. The table shows approximately 98,000 clones, with approximately 74% occurring only once. Sequencing was done on a sample of PBMCs. The receptors were gathered from a male donor in good health and CMV-seronegative.

The chain recombines TRBV28 with TRBJ1-4; 9 positions agree with TRBD1. The CDR3 spans 14 residues. The V segment lost 7 bases and the J segment 6 bases; nucleotides outside the gene matches: 6. Germline V gene data show CDR1 as MDHEN and CDR2 as SYDVKM. The CDR3 loop reads CASTQGTGHEKLFF. DNA of the CDR3: TGTGCCAGCACCCAAGGGACAGGGCATGAAAAACTGTTTTTT.

The V and J genes are TRBV7-8 and TRBJ2-1; the D gene is possibly TRBD1 (6 bases). Germline V lookup: CDR1 SGHVS, CDR2 FQNEAQ. The V gene lost 2 bases and the J gene lost 7 bases, with 15 bases spanning the gap. CDR3 length: 15 amino acids. The CDR3 here is CASSLLGAQGNEQFF. DNA of the CDR3: TGTGCCAGCAGCTTACTAGGGGCCCAGGGGAATGAGCAGTTCTTC.

V gene TRBV18 combines with J gene TRBJ1-2; 8 bases align to TRBD1. Germline V gives CDR1 KGHSH, CDR2 LQKENI. The CDR3 contains 12 residues. V dropped 3 bases and J dropped 8; count of bases not matched to a gene: 2. CDR3 nucleotides: TGTGCCAGCTCACCGGACAGGGACGGCTACACCTTC. Translating gives CASSPDRDGYTF.

The chain employs TRBV28 and TRBJ1-4; D gene ambiguous. Germline loops: CDR1 MDHEN, CDR2 SYDVKM. The CDR3 loop spans 17 amino acids. Between the trimmed V and J ends, which lost 7 bases and 7 bases, there was a span of 25 bases. CDR3 loop: CASTGSLGSRSGEKLFF. CDR3 nucleotides: TGTGCCAGCACGGGGTCGCTCGGTTCCAGGAGTGGTGAAAAACTGTTTTTT. Supplemented by reference TRBV28 and TRBJ1-4, the full variable domain reads DVKVTQSSRYLVKRTGEKVFLECVQDMDHENMFWYRQDPGLGLRLIYFSYDVKMKEKGDIPEGYSVSREKKERFSLILESASTNQTSMYLCASTGSLGSRSGEKLFFGSGTQLSVL.

The chain employs TRBV2 and TRBJ2-1; 10 bases agree with TRBD2. V gave up 7 bases and J gave up 3 bases; unmatched junction bases: 3. This CDR3 is built from 14 residues. CDR1 is SNHLY and CDR2 is FYNNEI in the germline V gene. The CDR3 DNA is TGTGCCAGCAACCTAGCGGGAGTCTACAATGAGCAGTTCTTC. This translates into CASNLAGVYNEQFF.

This rearrangement joins TRBV28 to TRBJ2-7; a possible D gene is TRBD2 (6 bases). Trimming removed 8 bases at V and 5 bases at J, with 25 bases between. This CDR3 has 16 amino acids. Germline V gene data show CDR1 as MDHEN and CDR2 as SYDVKM. The CDR3 here is CASPPLASPSRDEQYF. The CDR3 DNA follows: TGTGCCAGCCCCCCCCTAGCGAGCCCGTCCCGGGACGAGCAGTACTTC.

The chain has TRBV4-2 and TRBJ2-1; TRBD2 matches at 10 bases. This CDR3 has 17 residues. J was trimmed by 7 bases and V by 0 bases; bases with no gene match: 9. CDR1 LGHNA and CDR2 YNFKEQ come from the germline V gene. CDR3 in amino acids: CASSQESSGSAWNEQFF. The DNA of the CDR3 is TGTGCCAGCAGCCAAGAGTCTAGCGGGAGCGCGTGGAATGAGCAGTTCTTC.

This clone was found once. The chain recombines TRBV27 with TRBJ2-1, with D hard to call. In germline, CDR1 is MNHEY, CDR2 SMNVEV (reference sequence). The CDR3 spans 12 residues. Trimming left V 6 bases short and J 7 bases short, with 10 bases between. CDR3: CASRLTLNEQFF. CDR3 coding DNA: TGTGCCAGCAGACTAACCTTGAATGAGCAGTTCTTC.

The chain employs TRBV15 and TRBJ1-1, with a tentative D call TRBD1 (6 bases). The CDR3 contains 13 residues. Trimming shortened V by 5 bases and J by 6 bases, and 13 bases separated the two germline ends. Germline-derived CDR1 and CDR2 are LNHNV and YYDKDF (reference sequence). The CDR3 reads CATSEGQSSEAFF. The CDR3 DNA follows: TGTGCCACCAGCGAAGGACAGAGCTCTGAAGCTTTCTTT.

The sample holds a few counts of this clone. This chain links TRBV6-1 with TRBJ2-7, with a possible D match to TRBD2 (5 bases). The length of the CDR3 is 15 residues. Trimming shortened V by 2 bases and J by 3 bases, and 14 bases separated the two germline ends. Germline CDR1 reads MNHNS; CDR2 reads SASEGT. CDR3 nucleotides: TGTGCCAGCAGTGAACTTAGCGAGTCCCACTACGAGCAGTACTTC. Its translation is CASSELSESHYEQYF.

The rearrangement links TRBV14 to TRBJ1-2; D perhaps matches TRBD1 (6 bases). CDR1 and CDR2 from the germline V gene are SGHDN and FVKESK. The length of the CDR3 is 15 residues. V was trimmed by 4 bases and J by 2 bases, leaving 14 bases between them. CDR3 sequence: CASSPARTVNYGYTF. As DNA, the CDR3 is TGTGCCAGCAGCCCCGCCCGGACAGTCAACTATGGCTACACCTTC.

This chain uses TRBV28 with TRBJ2-1; D possibly corresponds to TRBD2 (7 bases). Germline V CDR1 and CDR2: MDHEN, SYDVKM. This CDR3 is 14 amino acids long. V lost 6 bases and J 8 bases, leaving 17 bases between the germline ends. CDR3 residues: CASSPPGGQYEQFF. CDR3 in DNA: TGTGCCAGCAGCCCCCCCGGGGGGCAATATGAGCAGTTCTTC.

The chain combines TRBV7-3 with TRBJ1-1; 8 positions agree with TRBD1. The germline V gene has CDR1 SGHTA and CDR2 FQGTGA. The V segment lost 5 bases and the J segment 4 bases; nucleotides outside the gene matches: 6. The length of the CDR3 is 14 residues. The CDR3 sequence: CASSLDRGRTEAFF. The CDR3 nucleotides read TGTGCCAGCAGCCTAGACAGGGGCCGCACTGAAGCTTTCTTT.

CDR3 loop: CAVAYSPYEQYF. The CDR3 bases are TGTGCCGTTGCATACTCCCCCTACGAGCAGTACTTC. V and J are TRBV30 and TRBJ2-7; D is ambiguous. This CDR3 comprises 12 residues. Germline V CDR1 and CDR2: GTSNPN, SVGIG (reference sequence). With 8 bases removed from V and 2 bases from J, the gap between germline ends came to 13 bases.

Only a few counts were recorded for this clone. The chain carries TRBV7-2 and TRBJ2-1; the match to TRBD2 covers 8 bases. The V gene's germline CDR1 is SGHTA and CDR2 FQGNSA. J was trimmed by 9 bases and V by 5 bases; bases with no gene match: 9. CDR3 length: 14 amino acids. CDR3 residues: CASSTPSGGTEQFF. DNA for the CDR3: TGTGCCAGCAGCACACCGTCGGGGGGGACTGAGCAGTTCTTC.

The V call is TRBV5-1, the J call TRBJ2-5; a weak D match, TRBD2 (6 bases). V gave up 4 bases and J gave up 4 bases, with 20 bases separating them. Germline lookup yields CDR1 SGHRS and CDR2 YFSETQ. This CDR3 has 16 residues. This CDR3 reads CASSPGSSGSGETQYF. The CDR3 bases are TGCGCCAGCAGCCCCGGGAGCAGCGGTTCAGGAGAGACCCAGTACTTC. Based on the CDR3 plus reference TRBV5-1 and TRBJ2-5, the full variable domain is KAGVTQTPRYLIKTRGQQVTLSCSPISGHRSVSWYQQTPGQGLQFLFEYFSETQRNKGNFPGRFSGRQFSNSRSEMNVSTLELGDSALYLCASSPGSSGSGETQYFGPGTRLLVL.

The chain is built from TRBV6-5 and TRBJ1-2; D not certain. Germline CDR1 reads MNHEY; CDR2 reads SVGAGI. Trimming shortened V by 8 bases and J by 7 bases, and 20 bases separated the two germline ends. The CDR3 spans 14 residues. Here the CDR3 DNA reads TGTGCCAGCTTGCGACCCGGGAGGGAGTCTGGCTACACCTTC. Translated, it gives CASLRPGRESGYTF.

The gene calls are TRBV6-1 and TRBJ1-5, with 8 bases lining up with TRBD1. V shed 3 bases, J shed 0 bases, and the junction held 7 bases outside the gene matches. Germline V gene data show CDR1 as MNHNS and CDR2 as SASEGT. The CDR3 spans 17 residues. As DNA, the CDR3 is TGTGCCAGCAGTGAGACGACAGGGGTCGGTAGCAATCAGCCCCAGCATTTT. This gives the protein CASSETTGVGSNQPQHF.

In this sample, this clone turned up once. In DNA form, the CDR3 reads TGTGCCTGGAGAGGGATAGCGGTCACAGATACGCAGTATTTT. Translated: CAWRGIAVTDTQYF. V usage is TRBV30 and J usage is TRBJ2-3, with D possibly TRBD2 on 6 matching bases. V was clipped by 3 bases and J by 2 bases, with 12 bases between them. CDR1 GTSNPN and CDR2 SVGIG come from the germline V gene (reference sequence). The CDR3 length is 14 residues.

The chain is built from TRBV6-5 and TRBJ1-5, with a possible D match to TRBD1 (6 bases). V lost 0 bases and J 3 bases, leaving 9 bases between the germline ends. This CDR3 has 15 amino acids. Germline CDR1 MNHEY, CDR2 SVGAGI. DNA for the CDR3: TGTGCCAGCAGTTACTCGTTGGGGGCCAATCAGCCCCAGCATTTT. The encoded protein is CASSYSLGANQPQHF.

This rearrangement joins TRBV7-2 to TRBJ2-1, with TRBD2 matching 12 bases. This CDR3 spans 17 amino acids. The germline CDR1 and CDR2 sequences are SGHTA and FQGNSA. V dropped 5 bases and J dropped 5; count of bases not matched to a gene: 10. The CDR3 here is CASSPRTSGKDDNEQFF. The DNA for the CDR3 is TGTGCCAGCAGCCCCCGGACTAGCGGGAAAGATGACAATGAGCAGTTCTTC.

V gene TRBV28 combines with J gene TRBJ2-5; 7 bases match TRBD1. V shed 7 bases and J 4 bases; nucleotides not matched to a gene: 6. CDR1 is MDHEN and CDR2 is SYDVKM in the germline V gene. CDR3 length: 13 residues. The CDR3 region is CASNKGAVETQYF. The DNA for the CDR3 is TGTGCCAGCAATAAGGGGGCGGTAGAGACCCAGTACTTC.

This sequence joins TRBV5-1 and TRBJ2-1; TRBD1 matches 7 bases. J lost 2 bases, V lost 4 bases, and 6 bases had no gene match. Germline V gives CDR1 SGHRS, CDR2 YFSETQ. The CDR3 sequence is 15 residues long. CDR3 sequence reads: CASSPRDRAYNEQFF. The CDR3 DNA reads TGCGCCAGCAGCCCCCGGGACAGAGCCTACAATGAGCAGTTCTTC. Based on the CDR3 plus reference TRBV5-1 and TRBJ2-1, the full variable domain is KAGVTQTPRYLIKTRGQQVTLSCSPISGHRSVSWYQQTPGQGLQFLFEYFSETQRNKGNFPGRFSGRQFSNSRSEMNVSTLELGDSALYLCASSPRDRAYNEQFFGPGTRLTVL.